This T cell receptor beta chain came from a study of blood T cells in healthy people across ages. Notes on the study in general: Shifts in expanded clonotypes may have been confounded by donor CMV status, which was unknown. Diversity figures based on one million T cells were deemed too low.

Remarks on this clonotype: Its antigen is currently unknown. Sequence at one end of the junction differs from germline and may be a read error.

Sample-barcoded 5' priming and a J-beta primer mix drove a second PCR of about 6 to 11 cycles. A template-switch adaptor that had 12 random nucleotides put a tag on each cDNA molecule. TCRdb re-derived calls from the 5' RACE reads in MiXCR, one entry per CDR3 protein. The top ten hold about 20% of the sample, which has 910,000 or so distinct CDR3 sequences, roughly half seen once. Looked up from germline, CDR1 is SGHDT and CDR2 is YYEEEE. The CDR3 loop spans 17 amino acids. This clonotype originated in a woman in her fifties or sixties in good health. Sequencing was done on a sample of blood. The chain has TRBV5-6 and TRBJ2-5, with a possible D match to TRBD1 (6 bases). CDR3 bases: TGTGTCAGCAGCTTACTCTCCCTCAGTACGACAGGAACGCCCCAGTACTTC. Translation: CVSSLLSLSTTGTPQYF.